The source of this T cell receptor (beta chain) is a study of blood T cell repertoires in COVID-19. Only in-frame clones appear in the TCRdb table, and some are missing; sequencing was by immunoSEQ multiplex PCR. This sample has more than 100,000 clones; 85% to 90% occur once, and the top ten carry 2.5%. This clone came up once. The CDR3 runs 13 residues. V was trimmed by 3 bases and J by 6 bases, leaving 11 bases between them. CDR1 LGHNA and CDR2 YNFKEQ come from the germline V gene. Material: peripheral blood. This chain connects TRBV4-2 to TRBJ1-2; TRBD1 might be the D (5 bases). The TCR originated in a man aged 45 to 65 with active COVID-19. The CDR3 here is CASSQAGLDGYTF. CDR3 DNA: TGTGCCAGCAGCCAGGCGGGGCTGGATGGCTACACCTTC.